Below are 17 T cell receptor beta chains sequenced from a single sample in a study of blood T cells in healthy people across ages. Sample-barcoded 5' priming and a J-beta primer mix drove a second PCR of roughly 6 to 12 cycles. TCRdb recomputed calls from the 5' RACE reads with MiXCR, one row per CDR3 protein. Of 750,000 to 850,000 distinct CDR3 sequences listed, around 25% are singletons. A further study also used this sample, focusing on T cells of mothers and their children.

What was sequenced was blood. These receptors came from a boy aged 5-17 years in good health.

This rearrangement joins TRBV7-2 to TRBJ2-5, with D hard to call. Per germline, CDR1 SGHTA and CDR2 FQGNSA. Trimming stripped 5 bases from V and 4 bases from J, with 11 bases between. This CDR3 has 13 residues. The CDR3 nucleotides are TGTGCCAGCAGCCCTCAATATTCAGAGACCCAGTACTTC. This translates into CASSPQYSETQYF.

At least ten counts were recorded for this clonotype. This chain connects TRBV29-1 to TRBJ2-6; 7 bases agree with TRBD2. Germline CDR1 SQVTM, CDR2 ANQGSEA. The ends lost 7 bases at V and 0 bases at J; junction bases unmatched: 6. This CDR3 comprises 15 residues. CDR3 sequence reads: CSAMGGGSGANVLTF. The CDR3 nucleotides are TGCAGCGCCATGGGCGGGGGCTCTGGGGCCAACGTCCTGACTTTC.

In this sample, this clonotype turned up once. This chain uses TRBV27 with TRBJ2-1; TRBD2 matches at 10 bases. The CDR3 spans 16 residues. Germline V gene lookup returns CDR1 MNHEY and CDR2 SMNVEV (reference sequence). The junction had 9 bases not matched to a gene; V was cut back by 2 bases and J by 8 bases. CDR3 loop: CASSLPSGSGVHEQFF. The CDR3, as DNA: TGTGCCAGCAGTTTACCTAGCGGGAGTGGTGTCCATGAGCAGTTCTTC.

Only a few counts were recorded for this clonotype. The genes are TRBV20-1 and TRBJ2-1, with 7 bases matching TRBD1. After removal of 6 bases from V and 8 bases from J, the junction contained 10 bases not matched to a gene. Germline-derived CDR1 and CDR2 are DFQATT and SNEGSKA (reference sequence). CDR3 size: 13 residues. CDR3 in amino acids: CSAPGTDSHEQFF. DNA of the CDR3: TGCAGTGCCCCAGGGACAGATTCTCATGAGCAGTTCTTC.

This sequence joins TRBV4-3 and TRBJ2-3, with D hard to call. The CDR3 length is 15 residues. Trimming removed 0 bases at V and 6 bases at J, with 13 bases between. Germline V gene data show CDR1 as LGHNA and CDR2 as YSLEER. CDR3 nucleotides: TGCGCCAGCAGCCAAGAAAGGAGCGAATGGGATACGCAGTATTTT. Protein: CASSQERSEWDTQYF.

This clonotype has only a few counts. Here the CDR3 reads CASSRGGAAGTEAFF. CDR3 DNA: TGTGCCAGCTCCCGAGGGGGCGCGGCGGGCACTGAAGCTTTCTTT. The chain employs TRBV18 and TRBJ1-1; the match to TRBD1 covers 7 bases. Germline V gives CDR1 KGHSH, CDR2 LQKENI. Trimming removed 6 bases from V and 4 bases from J; junction bases left unmatched: 11. The CDR3 runs 15 residues.

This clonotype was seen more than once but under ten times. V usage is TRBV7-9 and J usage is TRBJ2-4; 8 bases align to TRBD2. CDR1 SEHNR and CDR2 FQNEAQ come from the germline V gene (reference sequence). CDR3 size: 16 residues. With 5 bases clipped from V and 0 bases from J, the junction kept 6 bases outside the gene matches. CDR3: CASSATSGEAKNIQYF. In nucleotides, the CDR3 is TGTGCCAGCAGCGCTACTAGCGGAGAAGCCAAAAACATTCAGTACTTC.

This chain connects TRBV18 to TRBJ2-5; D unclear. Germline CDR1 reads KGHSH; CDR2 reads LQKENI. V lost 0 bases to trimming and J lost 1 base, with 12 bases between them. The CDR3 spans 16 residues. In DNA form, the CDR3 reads TGTGCCAGCTCACCACCCCAACGGACCTTCCAAGAGACCCAGTACTTC. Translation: CASSPPQRTFQETQYF.

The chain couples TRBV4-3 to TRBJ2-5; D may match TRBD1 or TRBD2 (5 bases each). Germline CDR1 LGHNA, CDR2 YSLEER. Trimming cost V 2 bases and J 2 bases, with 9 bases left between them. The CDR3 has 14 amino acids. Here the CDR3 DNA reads TGCGCCAGCAGCCAACATTGGGGGCAAGAGACCCAGTACTTC. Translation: CASSQHWGQETQYF.

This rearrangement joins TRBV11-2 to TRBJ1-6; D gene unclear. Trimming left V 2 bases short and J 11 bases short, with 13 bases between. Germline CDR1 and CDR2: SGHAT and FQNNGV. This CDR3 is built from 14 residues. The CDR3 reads CASSLPSFGAPLHF. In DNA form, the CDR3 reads TGTGCCAGCAGCTTACCCAGCTTCGGCGCACCCCTCCACTTT.

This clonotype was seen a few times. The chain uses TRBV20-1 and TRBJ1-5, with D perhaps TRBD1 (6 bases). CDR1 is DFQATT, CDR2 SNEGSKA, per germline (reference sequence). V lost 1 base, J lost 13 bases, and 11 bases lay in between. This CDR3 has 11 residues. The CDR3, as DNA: TGCAGTGCTAGAGGATCCCAGGGGCAGCATTTT. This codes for CSARGSQGQHF.

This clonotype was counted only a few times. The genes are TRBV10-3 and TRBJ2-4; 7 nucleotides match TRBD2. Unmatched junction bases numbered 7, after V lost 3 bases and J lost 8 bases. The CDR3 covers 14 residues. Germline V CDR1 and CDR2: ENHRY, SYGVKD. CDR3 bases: TGTGCCATCAGTGAACAAGCGGGAAAGGACATTCAGTACTTC. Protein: CAISEQAGKDIQYF.

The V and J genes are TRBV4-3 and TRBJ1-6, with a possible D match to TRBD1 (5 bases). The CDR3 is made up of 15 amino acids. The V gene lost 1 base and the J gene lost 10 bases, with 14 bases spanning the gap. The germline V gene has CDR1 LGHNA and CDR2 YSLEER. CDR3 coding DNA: TGCGCCAGCAGCCAAGTACGGGGGGGATACTCACCCCTCCACTTT. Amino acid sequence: CASSQVRGGYSPLHF.

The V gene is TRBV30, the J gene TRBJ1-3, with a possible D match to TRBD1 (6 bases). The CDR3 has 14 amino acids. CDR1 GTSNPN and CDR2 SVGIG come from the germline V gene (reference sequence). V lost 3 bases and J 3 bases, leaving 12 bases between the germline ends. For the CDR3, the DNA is TGTGCCTGGAGAGGGGGTGGAGGTGGAAACACCATATATTTT. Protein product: CAWRGGGGGNTIYF.

The CDR3 DNA sequence: TGCAGCGTTGAAGAGGGACAGGGAGGCGAAAAACTGTTTTTT. This translates into CSVEEGQGGEKLFF. V and J are TRBV29-1 and TRBJ1-4; 9 bases match TRBD1. The J segment lost 8 bases and the V segment lost 0 bases, leaving 4 bases of the junction unmatched. In germline, CDR1 is SQVTM, CDR2 ANQGSEA. The CDR3 extends over 14 amino acids.

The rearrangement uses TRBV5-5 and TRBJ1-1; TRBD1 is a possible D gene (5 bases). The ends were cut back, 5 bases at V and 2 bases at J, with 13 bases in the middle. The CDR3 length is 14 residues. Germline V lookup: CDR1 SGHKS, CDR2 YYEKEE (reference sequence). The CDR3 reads CASRTGSGNTEAFF. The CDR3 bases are TGTGCCAGCAGAACAGGATCTGGAAACACTGAAGCTTTCTTT.

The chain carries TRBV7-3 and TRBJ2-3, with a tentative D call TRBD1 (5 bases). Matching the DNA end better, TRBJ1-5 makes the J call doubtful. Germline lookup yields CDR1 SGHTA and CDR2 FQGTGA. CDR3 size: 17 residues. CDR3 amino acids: CASSPQALGGSTDTQHF. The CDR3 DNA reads TGTGCCAGCTCCCCACAGGCACTAGGCGGGAGCACAGATACGCAGCATTTT.